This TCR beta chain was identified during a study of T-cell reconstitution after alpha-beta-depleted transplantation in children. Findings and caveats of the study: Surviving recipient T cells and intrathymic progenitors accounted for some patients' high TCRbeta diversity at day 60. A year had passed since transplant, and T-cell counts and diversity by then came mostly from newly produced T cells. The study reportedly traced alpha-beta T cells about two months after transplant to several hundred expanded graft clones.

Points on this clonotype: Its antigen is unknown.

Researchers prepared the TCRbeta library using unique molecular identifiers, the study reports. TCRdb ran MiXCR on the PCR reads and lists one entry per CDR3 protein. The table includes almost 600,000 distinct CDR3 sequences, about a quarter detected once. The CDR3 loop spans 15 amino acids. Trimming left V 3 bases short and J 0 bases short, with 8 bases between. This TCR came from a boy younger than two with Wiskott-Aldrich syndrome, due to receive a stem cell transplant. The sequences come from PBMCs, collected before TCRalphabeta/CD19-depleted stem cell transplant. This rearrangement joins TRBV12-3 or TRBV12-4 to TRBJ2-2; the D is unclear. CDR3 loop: CASSFQRANTGELFF. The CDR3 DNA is TGTGCCAGCAGTTTTCAGCGAGCGAACACCGGGGAGCTGTTTTTT.